These 7 T cell receptor beta chains were sequenced from one sample in a study. TCRdb fed the RT-PCR reads into MiXCR, producing one record per CDR3 protein. The sample records about 700,000 distinct CDR3 sequences, over 12% being singletons. The sample comprised memory CD4+ T cells from blood. Receptors were obtained from a female donor in good health, serving as a healthy control.

The chain combines TRBV7-7 with TRBJ1-2, with 7 bases matching TRBD1. With V trimmed by 6 bases and J by 6 bases, 10 bases remained unmatched. The CDR3 contains 14 residues. The germline V gene encodes CDR1 SSHAT and CDR2 FNYEAQ (reference sequence). The CDR3 nucleotides are TGTGCCAGCAGGTGGGCCGGGACAGTCGATGGCTACACCTTC. As protein: CASRWAGTVDGYTF.

This chain links TRBV11-2 with TRBJ2-7; 9 nucleotides line up with TRBD1. CDR3 length: 15 amino acids. Germline V gene lookup returns CDR1 SGHAT and CDR2 FQNNGV. V shed 5 bases and J 2 bases; nucleotides not matched to a gene: 7. In DNA form, the CDR3 reads TGTGCCAGCAGCCCCGACAGGGGGGCAACCTACGAGCAGTACTTC. Residues: CASSPDRGATYEQYF.

At least ten counts were recorded for this clonotype. The chain combines TRBV7-2 with TRBJ1-5; D is ambiguous. The V gene lost 4 bases and the J gene lost 5 bases, with 9 bases spanning the gap. The CDR3 consists of 13 residues. Per the germline V gene, CDR1 is SGHTA and CDR2 is FQGNSA. This CDR3 is CASSSQWDQPQHF. The CDR3 DNA sequence: TGTGCCAGCAGCTCCCAGTGGGATCAGCCCCAGCATTTT. The full variable domain, rest sourced from reference TRBV7-2 and TRBJ1-5, is GAGVSQSPSNKVTEKGKDVELRCDPISGHTALYWYRQSLGQGLEFLIYFQGNSAPDKSGLPSDRFSAERTGGSVSTLTIQRTQQEDSAVYLCASSSQWDQPQHFGDGTRLSIL.

This clonotype was recorded many times. At one boundary the junction diverges from the germline segment, which might be a read error. V gene TRBV11-3 combines with J gene TRBJ1-1; D gene unclear. Germline CDR1 and CDR2: SGHNT and YENEEA. This CDR3 region has 14 residues. CDR3 protein: CASRREGRNAEAFF. The CDR3 DNA reads TGTGCCAGCAGGCGTGAGGGCCGGAACGCTGAAGCTTTCTTT.

This clonotype showed up just a few times. The chain recombines TRBV4-1 with TRBJ1-4, with D unresolved. The germline CDR1 and CDR2 sequences are MGHRA and YSYEKL. CDR3 length: 12 amino acids. V lost 8 bases to trimming and J lost 4 bases, with 8 bases between them. CDR3 sequence: CASARDNEKLFF. The DNA for the CDR3 is TGCGCCAGCGCCCGGGATAATGAAAAACTGTTTTTT.

The genes are TRBV20-1 and TRBJ2-2; 8 nucleotides match TRBD2. V was clipped by 2 bases and J by 3 bases; unmatched bases: 8. Germline assignment: CDR1 DFQATT and CDR2 SNEGSKA (reference sequence). CDR3 length equals 16 residues. The CDR3: CSARSSGSLDTGELFF. DNA for the CDR3: TGCAGTGCTAGATCTAGCGGGTCGCTAGACACCGGGGAGCTGTTTTTT.

This clonotype was observed once. With a much larger clone just one base away, this may be a read error. The CDR3 end shows no conserved phenylalanine or tryptophan, and so a read error is likely. This chain joins TRBV29-1 and TRBJ1-5; D is possibly TRBD1 (5 bases). Germline assignment: CDR1 SQVTM and CDR2 ANQGSEA. Deletions cut 6 bases from V and 3 bases from J, with 12 bases between. This CDR3 region has 13 residues. The CDR3 sequence: CSVKGQSNQPQHS. The CDR3 bases are TGCAGCGTAAAGGGGCAGTCCAATCAGCCCCAGCATTCT.